This T cell receptor beta chain originates from a study of T cell responses to AZD1222 COVID-19 vaccine (dated by TCRdb to the early 2020s). Notes on the research overall: AZD1222 recipients with second doses at about 4 weeks or about 12 weeks were pooled, because spike-specific TCR depth and breadth did not differ between schedules. Enrollment into the trials was organized by age into subgroups of 18-55, 56-69 and 70-plus years, and those subgroups contained approximately 160, 26 and 62 TCR-sequenced participants, respectively. TCR sequencing was performed for about 250 trial participants, of whom around 200 were given two doses of AZD1222 and approximately 26 were given two doses of MenACWY control vaccine.

General study outcomes and caveats: Reportedly, close to half of the unique spike-specific TCRs recognized epitopes lying outside the regions that are mutated in the B.1.351 and B.1.1.7 variants. In the small 56-69-year group, the increase in depth fell short of significance, most likely because of low power. Most participants were white British and females outnumbered males, and the authors suggested that clonal diversity may have been underestimated. Spike-specific TCR breadth and depth rose significantly after two AZD1222 doses compared with day 0 and with MenACWY recipients. Because no samples from the day 14 peak response were available, repertoires could be characterized only after the peak T cell response. The vaccine-associated CD4 TCRs covered the entire spike protein, and the dominant responses fell in regions 160-218 and 743-854. Conclusions about previously exposed vaccinees were limited because only five to seven AZD1222 recipients were SARS-CoV-2 seropositive at baseline.

Notes on this clone: The antigen this receptor binds is unknown. Per-base quality was not reported, and no clone a single base away is much larger than it.

Its CDR3 holds 14 amino acids, cysteine through phenylalanine. Only CDR3 DNA is held: 42 bases, read in frame from base 1. Between the V and J ends, shortened by 7 bases and 0 bases respectively, the junction contains 11 bases. Sequences LGHNT (CDR1) and FRNRAP (CDR2) are obtained from the germline V gene. Taken with the paper, the label for time point translates to: baseline before first vaccination. Vaccinee samples were obtained from the UK trials COV001 and COV002, which included a single-blind randomized controlled phase 2/3 trial of AZD1222 (ChAdOx1 nCoV-19) in healthy adults. Trial participant PBMC samples were collected at day 0 and day 28 after the second dose for TCRbeta chain sequencing. The CDR3 regions of human TCRbeta chains were analyzed by immunosequencing. Concerning the study's data processing: TCRs in the repertoires were compared against a reference library of SARS-CoV-2-specific TCRs that had been generated with the MIRA antigen-specificity platform. Breadth was defined as the fraction of unique TCRs that were SARS-CoV-2-associated. Depth was defined as the fraction of total T cells that were SARS-CoV-2-associated. Using the MIRA data, every spike-specific TCR was mapped to the spike region that the TCR reacted to and assigned to either a CD4 or a CD8 class. Log10-transformed breadth and depth values were compared by one-way ANOVA with Sidak's multiple comparisons tests. This is the immuneACCESS table as TCRdb keeps it, with only in-frame sequences that have V and J called. A part of the clones is gone; compared with another copy, unresolved V genes explain less than half, and the rest is unexplained. The DNA was the basis for D and trimming; V, J and clone size are from that table. In this sample the table shows 95,000 to 100,000 clones, just over 90% of which occur a single time. The top ten clonotypes cover 1.3% of the sample.

The chain employs TRBV12-5 and TRBJ2-3, with the D gene uncertain. This TCR derives from an adult in good health. Source: peripheral blood, taken on day 0 of AZD1222 vaccination. The CDR3 reads as follows: CASDSDLSTDTQYF. DNA sequence: TGTGCTAGTGATTCGGACCTAAGCACAGATACGCAGTATTTT.